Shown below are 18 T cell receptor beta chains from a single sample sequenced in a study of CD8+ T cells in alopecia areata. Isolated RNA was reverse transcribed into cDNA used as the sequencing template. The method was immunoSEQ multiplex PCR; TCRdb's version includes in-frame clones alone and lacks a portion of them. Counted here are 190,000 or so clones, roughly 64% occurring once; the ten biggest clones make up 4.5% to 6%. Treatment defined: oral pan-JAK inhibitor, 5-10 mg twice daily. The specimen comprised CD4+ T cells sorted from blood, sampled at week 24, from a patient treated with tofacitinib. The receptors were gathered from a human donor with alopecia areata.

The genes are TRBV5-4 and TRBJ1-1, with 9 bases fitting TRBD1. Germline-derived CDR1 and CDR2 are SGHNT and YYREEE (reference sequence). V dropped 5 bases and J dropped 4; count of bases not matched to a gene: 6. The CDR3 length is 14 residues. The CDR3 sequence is CASREQGAGTEAFF. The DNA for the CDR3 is TGTGCCAGCAGGGAACAGGGGGCGGGCACTGAAGCTTTCTTT.

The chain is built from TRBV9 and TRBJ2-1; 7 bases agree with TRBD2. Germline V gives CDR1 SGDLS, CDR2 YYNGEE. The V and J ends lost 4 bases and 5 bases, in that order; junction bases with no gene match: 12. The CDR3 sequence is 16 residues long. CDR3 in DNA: TGTGCCAGCAGCCCTTTCGCTGCGGGAGCGAACAATGAGCAGTTCTTC. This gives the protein CASSPFAAGANNEQFF.

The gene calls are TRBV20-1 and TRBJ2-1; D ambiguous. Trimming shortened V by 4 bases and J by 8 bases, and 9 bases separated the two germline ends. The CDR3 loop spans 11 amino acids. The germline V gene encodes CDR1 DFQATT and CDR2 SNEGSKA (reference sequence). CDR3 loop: CSAMRQDEQFF. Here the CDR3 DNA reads TGCAGTGCTATGAGGCAAGATGAGCAGTTCTTC.

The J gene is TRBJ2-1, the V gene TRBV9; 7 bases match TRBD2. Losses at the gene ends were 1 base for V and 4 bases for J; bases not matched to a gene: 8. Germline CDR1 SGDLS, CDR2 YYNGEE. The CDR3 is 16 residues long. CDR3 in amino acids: CASSVFPSGDYNEQFF. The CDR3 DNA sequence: TGTGCCAGCAGCGTATTCCCTAGCGGAGATTACAATGAGCAGTTCTTC.

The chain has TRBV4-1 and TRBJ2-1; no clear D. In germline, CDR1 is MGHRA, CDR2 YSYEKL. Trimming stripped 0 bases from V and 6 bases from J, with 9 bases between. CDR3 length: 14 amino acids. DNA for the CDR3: TGCGCCAGCAGCCAAGAGCCTACTCGCAATGAGCAGTTCTTC. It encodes CASSQEPTRNEQFF.

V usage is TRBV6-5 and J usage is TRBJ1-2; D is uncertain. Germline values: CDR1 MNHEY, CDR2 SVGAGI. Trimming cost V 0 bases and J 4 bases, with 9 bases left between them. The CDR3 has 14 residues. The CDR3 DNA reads TGTGCCAGCAGTTACTCGAGGGCCCTCTATGGCTACACCTTC. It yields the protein CASSYSRALYGYTF.

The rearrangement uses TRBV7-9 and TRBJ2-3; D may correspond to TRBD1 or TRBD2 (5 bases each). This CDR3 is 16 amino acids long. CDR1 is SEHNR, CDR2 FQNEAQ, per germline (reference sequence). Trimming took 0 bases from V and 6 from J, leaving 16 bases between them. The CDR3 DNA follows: TGTGCCAGCAGCTTAGCGTCCGGGGCCCCGGGCGATACGCAGTATTTT. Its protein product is CASSLASGAPGDTQYF.

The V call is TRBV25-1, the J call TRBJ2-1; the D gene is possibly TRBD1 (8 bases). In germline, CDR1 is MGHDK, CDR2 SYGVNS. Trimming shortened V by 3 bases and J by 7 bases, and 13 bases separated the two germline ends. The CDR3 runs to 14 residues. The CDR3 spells CASSDGQGGNEQFF. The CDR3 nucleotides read TGTGCCAGCAGTGACGGACAGGGAGGGAATGAGCAGTTCTTC. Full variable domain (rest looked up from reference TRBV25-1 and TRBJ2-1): EADIYQTPRYLVIGTGKKITLECSQTMGHDKMYWYQQDPGMELHLIHYSYGVNSTEKGDLSSESTVSRIRTEHFPLTLESARPSHTSQYLCASSDGQGGNEQFFGPGTRLTVL.

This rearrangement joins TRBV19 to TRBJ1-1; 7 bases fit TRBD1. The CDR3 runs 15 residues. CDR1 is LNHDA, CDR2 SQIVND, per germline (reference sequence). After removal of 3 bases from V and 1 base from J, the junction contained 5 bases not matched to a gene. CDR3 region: CASSIRQGSNTEAFF. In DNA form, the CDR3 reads TGTGCCAGTAGTATCCGACAGGGATCGAACACTGAAGCTTTCTTT.

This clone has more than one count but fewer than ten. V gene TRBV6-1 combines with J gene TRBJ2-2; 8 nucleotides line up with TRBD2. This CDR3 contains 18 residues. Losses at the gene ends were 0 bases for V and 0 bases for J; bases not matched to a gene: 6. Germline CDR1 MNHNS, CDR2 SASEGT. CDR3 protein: CASSEALAGGANTGELFF. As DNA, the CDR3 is TGTGCCAGCAGTGAAGCGCTGGCGGGGGGAGCGAACACCGGGGAGCTGTTTTTT.

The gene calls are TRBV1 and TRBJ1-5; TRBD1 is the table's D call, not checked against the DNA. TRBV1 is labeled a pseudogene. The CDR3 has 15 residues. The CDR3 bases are TGCACCAGCAGCCAAGTAGACATTAGCAATCAGCCCCAGCATTTT. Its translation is CTSSQVDISNQPQHF.

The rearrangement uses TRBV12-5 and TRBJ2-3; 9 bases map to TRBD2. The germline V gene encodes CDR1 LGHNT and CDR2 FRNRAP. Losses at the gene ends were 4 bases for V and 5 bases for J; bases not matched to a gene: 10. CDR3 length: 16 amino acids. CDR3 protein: CASGSGVAGDLDTQYF. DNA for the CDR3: TGTGCTAGTGGTTCCGGGGTAGCGGGAGATCTAGATACGCAGTATTTT.

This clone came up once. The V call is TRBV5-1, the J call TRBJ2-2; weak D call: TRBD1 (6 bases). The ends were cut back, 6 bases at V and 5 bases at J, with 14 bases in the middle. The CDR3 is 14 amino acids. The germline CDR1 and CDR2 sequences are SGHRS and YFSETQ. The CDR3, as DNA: TGCGCCAGCAACAGGGACACGTCTACCGGGGAGCTGTTTTTT. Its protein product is CASNRDTSTGELFF.

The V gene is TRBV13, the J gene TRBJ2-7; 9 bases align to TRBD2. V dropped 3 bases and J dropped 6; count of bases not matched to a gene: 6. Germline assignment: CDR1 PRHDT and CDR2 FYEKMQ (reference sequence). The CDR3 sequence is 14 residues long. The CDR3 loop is CASSLASGRTEQYF. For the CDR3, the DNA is TGTGCCAGCAGCTTGGCCAGCGGGAGGACCGAGCAGTACTTC. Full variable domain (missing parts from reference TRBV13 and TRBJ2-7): AAGVIQSPRHLIKEKRETATLKCYPIPRHDTVYWYQQGPGQDPQFLISFYEKMQSDKGSIPDRFSAQQFSDYHSELNMSSLELGDSALYFCASSLASGRTEQYFGPGTRLTVT.

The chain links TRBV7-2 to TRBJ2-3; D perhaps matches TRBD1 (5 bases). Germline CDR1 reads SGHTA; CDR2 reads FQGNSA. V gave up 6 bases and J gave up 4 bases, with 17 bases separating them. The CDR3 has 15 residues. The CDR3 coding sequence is TGTGCCAGCAGTTCGCCAGGGCTGTCGGCAGATACGCAGTATTTT. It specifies CASSSPGLSADTQYF.

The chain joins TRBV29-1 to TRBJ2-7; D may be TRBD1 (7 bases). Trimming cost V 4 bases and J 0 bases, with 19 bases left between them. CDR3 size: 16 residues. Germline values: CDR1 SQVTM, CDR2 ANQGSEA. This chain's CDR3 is CSVVRGAGTVSYEQYF. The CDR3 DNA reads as TGCAGCGTTGTGAGGGGGGCCGGGACAGTCTCCTACGAGCAGTACTTC.

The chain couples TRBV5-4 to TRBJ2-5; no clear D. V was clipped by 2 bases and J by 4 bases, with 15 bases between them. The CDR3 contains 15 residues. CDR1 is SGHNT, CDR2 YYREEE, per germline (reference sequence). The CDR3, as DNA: TGTGCCAGCAGCTTATTACCAGTGGGCGGAGAGACCCAGTACTTC. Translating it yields CASSLLPVGGETQYF.

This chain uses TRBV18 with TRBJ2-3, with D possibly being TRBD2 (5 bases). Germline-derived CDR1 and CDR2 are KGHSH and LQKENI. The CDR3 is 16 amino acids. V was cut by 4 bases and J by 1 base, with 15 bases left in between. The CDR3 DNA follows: TGTGCCAGCTCACGCACCCGGGGAGTACGCACAGATACGCAGTATTTT. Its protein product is CASSRTRGVRTDTQYF.